This T cell receptor (beta chain) stems from a study of cytotoxic CD8 clonotypes in ibrutinib-treated CLL. Overall study context: Complete response was seen in 2 patients and partial in roughly 25; roughly twelve progressed and 14 stayed remitted after a median 68 months.

The ends lost 1 base at V and 6 bases at J; junction bases unmatched: 2. The CDR3 extends over 14 amino acids. Germline-derived CDR1 and CDR2 are SGHRS and YFSETQ. Only in-frame clones appear in the TCRdb table, and some are missing; sequencing was by immunoSEQ multiplex PCR. The data contain fewer than 80,000 clones, approximately 57% of them singletons. J is TRBJ2-4 and V is TRBV5-1; TRBD1 matches at 9 bases. This clonotype was sampled from a human donor with chronic lymphocytic leukemia. Material: PBMCs, obtained after 12 months of ibrutinib treatment. Here the CDR3 reads CASSLNRGLNIQYF. CDR3 in DNA: TGCGCCAGCAGCTTGAACAGGGGGCTAAACATTCAGTACTTC.